The 24 T cell receptor beta chains presented below share a single source sample, sequenced in a study of cytomegalovirus exposure and HLA in healthy donors. PCR was performed using 60 Vbeta and 13 Jbeta primers. Produced via immunoSEQ multiplex PCR; TCRdb's table is partial and in-frame only. The sample yields fewer than 250,000 clones, about four fifths seen once. Sequenced material: PBMCs. The receptors stem from a woman between 45 and 65 years old in good health and CMV-seropositive.

In nucleotides, the CDR3 is TGTGCCAGCAGCCAAGACAGGGGGATCAATCAGCCCCAGCATTTT. As protein: CASSQDRGINQPQHF. The chain couples TRBV4-2 to TRBJ1-5, with 7 bases that match TRBD1. The ends lost 0 bases at V and 3 bases at J; junction bases unmatched: 2. In germline, CDR1 is LGHNA, CDR2 YNFKEQ. The CDR3 runs 15 residues.

The chain links TRBV5-4 to TRBJ1-1; D is perhaps TRBD1 (5 bases). Germline CDR1 reads SGHNT; CDR2 reads YYREEE (reference sequence). The CDR3 totals 15 residues. V was pared by 3 bases and J by 5 bases, with 17 bases between. For the CDR3, the DNA is TGTGCCAGCAGCTCCCCGGGGACCGCGGGGACTGAAGCTTTCTTT. Residues: CASSSPGTAGTEAFF.

There are a few counts of this clone. The gene calls are TRBV5-4 and TRBJ2-1; 8 bases agree with TRBD2. Trimming cost V 5 bases and J 9 bases; bases outside gene matches: 10. Germline CDR1 reads SGHNT; CDR2 reads YYREEE (reference sequence). CDR3 length: 14 residues. The CDR3 protein is CASSLGLDDGEQFF. DNA for the CDR3: TGTGCCAGCAGTCTGGGACTAGACGACGGTGAGCAGTTCTTC. The whole variable domain, remainder taken from reference TRBV5-4 and TRBJ2-1, is ETGVTQSPTHLIKTRGQQVTLRCSSQSGHNTVSWYQQALGQGPQFIFQYYREEENGRGNFPPRFSGLQFPNYSSELNVNALELDDSALYLCASSLGLDDGEQFFGPGTRLTVL.

The rearrangement uses TRBV19 and TRBJ1-3; 7 bases align to TRBD1. V lost 4 bases to trimming and J lost 4 bases; unmatched junction nucleotides: 7. CDR1 and CDR2 (germline): LNHDA, SQIVND (reference sequence). This CDR3 contains 15 residues. The CDR3 sequence: CASSTTGLAGNTIYF. CDR3 bases: TGTGCCAGTAGTACGACAGGGTTAGCCGGAAACACCATATATTTT.

DNA for the CDR3: TGTGCCAGCAGCGACCGGACAGGGCGAAACACCATATATTTT. Its translation: CASSDRTGRNTIYF. The genes are TRBV9 and TRBJ1-3; TRBD1 matches 8 bases. The ends lost 3 bases at V and 5 bases at J; junction bases unmatched: 4. This CDR3 contains 14 residues. CDR1 is SGDLS and CDR2 is YYNGEE in the germline V gene.

The J gene is TRBJ2-7, the V gene TRBV5-1, with TRBD2 as a possible D gene (6 bases). The CDR3 consists of 13 residues. The ends were cut back, 0 bases at V and 6 bases at J, with 10 bases in the middle. Per germline, CDR1 SGHRS and CDR2 YFSETQ. The CDR3 sequence: CASSLEVGGEQYF. Here the CDR3 DNA reads TGCGCCAGCAGCTTGGAGGTGGGGGGCGAGCAGTACTTC.

This chain joins TRBV2 and TRBJ1-6, with D unresolved. The V and J ends lost 7 bases and 7 bases respectively, with 14 bases between them. CDR3 size: 14 residues. Germline V gene sequence: CDR1 SNHLY, CDR2 FYNNEI. CDR3 in DNA: TGTGCCAGCAATGGATTGGGCAGAAATTCACCCCTCCACTTT. Protein sequence: CASNGLGRNSPLHF. Using reference TRBV2 and TRBJ1-6 for the parts outside the CDR3, the full variable domain is EPEVTQTPSHQVTQMGQEVILRCVPISNHLYFYWYRQILGQKVEFLVSFYNNEISEKSEIFDDQFSVERPDGSNFTLKIRSTKLEDSAMYFCASNGLGRNSPLHFGNGTRLTVT.

This clone was seen a single time. The chain uses TRBV4-2 and TRBJ2-7; TRBD1 matches 10 bases. CDR1 is LGHNA, CDR2 YNFKEQ, per germline. V was pared by 1 base and J by 4 bases, with 4 bases of the junction left unmatched. CDR3 size: 15 residues. CDR3 sequence (DNA): TGTGCCAGCAGCCAAGTGGACAGGGGGAGTTACGAGCAGTACTTC. Protein sequence: CASSQVDRGSYEQYF.

This clone was counted a single time. This rearrangement joins TRBV10-3 to TRBJ1-2, with 8 bases identical to TRBD1. J was trimmed by 4 bases and V by 3 bases; bases with no gene match: 7. CDR1 and CDR2 (germline): ENHRY, SYGVKD. The length of the CDR3 is 15 residues. CDR3: CAISDLTGEGYGYTF. For the CDR3, the DNA is TGTGCCATCAGTGACCTGACAGGGGAGGGCTATGGCTACACCTTC.

This clone was seen only a few times. This sequence joins TRBV10-3 and TRBJ2-1; 7 bases match TRBD1. This CDR3 has 15 residues. With V trimmed by 6 bases and J by 5 bases, 10 bases remained unmatched. Germline lookup yields CDR1 ENHRY and CDR2 SYGVKD. The CDR3: CAIRGQSSPHNEQFF. CDR3 sequence (DNA): TGTGCCATCAGGGGACAGTCCAGCCCCCACAATGAGCAGTTCTTC.

The V call is TRBV5-4, the J call TRBJ1-4; D may be TRBD1 (5 bases). Trimming removed 0 bases at V and 3 bases at J, with 9 bases between. This CDR3 region has 15 residues. Germline CDR1 is SGHNT and CDR2 is YYREEE (reference sequence). DNA of the CDR3: TGTGCCAGCAGCTTGGGCGGGACGGCTAATGAAAAACTGTTTTTT. The encoded protein is CASSLGGTANEKLFF.

V gene TRBV4-3 combines with J gene TRBJ1-1; 11 bases are shared with TRBD1. Looked up from germline, CDR1 is LGHNA and CDR2 is YSLEER. The CDR3 extends over 15 amino acids. V was pared by 2 bases and J by 7 bases, with 6 bases of the junction left unmatched. CDR3 DNA: TGCGCCAGCAGCCAATCCGGGACAGGGGGGCTTGAAGCTTTCTTT. Translation gives CASSQSGTGGLEAFF.

The gene calls are TRBV5-1 and TRBJ2-4; D is unclear. The CDR3 consists of 14 residues. Trimming took 0 bases from V and 0 from J, leaving 4 bases between them. The germline V gene has CDR1 SGHRS and CDR2 YFSETQ. The CDR3 nucleotides are TGCGCCAGCAGCTTGGAACTAGCCAAAAACATTCAGTACTTC. It yields the protein CASSLELAKNIQYF.

The chain joins TRBV11-1 to TRBJ2-1; 7 nucleotides match TRBD2. In germline, CDR1 is SGHAT, CDR2 FQDESV (reference sequence). The CDR3 runs 17 residues. V trimming: 5 bases; J trimming: 6 bases; junction bases outside the gene matches: 16. The CDR3, as DNA: TGTGCCAGCAGCCCCTGGGGGGGAACCCCCTGGGTCAATGAGCAGTTCTTC. Translated: CASSPWGGTPWVNEQFF.

This chain connects TRBV11-2 to TRBJ2-7, with D uncertain. V gave up 6 bases and J gave up 3 bases, with 15 bases separating them. This CDR3 has 14 residues. CDR1 is SGHAT, CDR2 FQNNGV, per germline. CDR3 coding DNA: TGTGCCAGCAGTTACGGTGGCGGTGGCTACGAGCAGTACTTC. The encoded protein is CASSYGGGGYEQYF.

Concerning this clone: In the same sample, other DNA sequences code for this CDR3. The V gene is TRBV9, the J gene TRBJ2-2, with TRBD1 identical over 7 bases. V lost 6 bases and J lost 4; bases outside the gene matches: 6. The CDR3 consists of 14 residues. Germline CDR1 reads SGDLS; CDR2 reads YYNGEE. As DNA, the CDR3 is TGTGCCAGCAACAGACAGGGTGTCACCGGGGAGCTGTTTTTT. Encoded protein: CASNRQGVTGELFF. The variable domain in full, with the rest retrieved from reference TRBV9 and TRBJ2-2, is DSGVTQTPKHLITATGQRVTLRCSPRSGDLSVYWYQQSLDQGLQFLIQYYNGEERAKGNILERFSAQQFPDLHSELNLSSLELGDSALYFCASNRQGVTGELFFGEGSRLTVL.

V usage is TRBV5-6 and J usage is TRBJ2-7; tentatively, D is TRBD1 (6 bases). V lost 6 bases to trimming and J lost 5 bases, with 30 bases between them. The germline V gene encodes CDR1 SGHDT and CDR2 YYEEEE. The CDR3 is made up of 18 amino acids. The CDR3 nucleotides are TGTGCCAGCACGTTGTTTACAGGGTTTTCTTCCTTGTTCCACGAGCAGTACTTC. Its translation is CASTLFTGFSSLFHEQYF.

About this clone itself: The junction differs from germline at one of its ends, possibly a read error. This sequence joins TRBV7-9 and TRBJ2-5; either TRBD1 or TRBD2 may supply D (6 bases each). CDR1 and CDR2 (germline): SEHNR, FQNEAQ (reference sequence). The CDR3 loop spans 15 amino acids. CDR3 protein: CSSSLAEDSRETQYF. The CDR3 DNA follows: TGTTCCAGCAGCTTAGCGGAGGACAGTCGGGAGACCCAGTACTTC.

The chain combines TRBV6-1 with TRBJ1-1; maybe TRBD1 (5 bases). The CDR3 extends over 13 amino acids. V was trimmed by 5 bases and J by 1 base, leaving 8 bases between them. Germline V gene sequence: CDR1 MNHNS, CDR2 SASEGT. The CDR3 here is CASSTGRNTEAFF. As DNA, the CDR3 is TGTGCCAGCAGTACAGGACGGAACACTGAAGCTTTCTTT.

The V gene is TRBV19, the J gene TRBJ2-1; 8 nucleotides match TRBD1. The CDR3 length is 11 residues. The V gene's germline CDR1 is LNHDA and CDR2 SQIVND (reference sequence). The V and J ends lost 5 bases and 14 bases, in that order; junction bases with no gene match: 5. CDR3 DNA: TGTGCCAGTAGTCTGGACAGGGAGGAGTTCTTC. It translates to CASSLDREEFF.

The V gene is TRBV6-6, the J gene TRBJ1-1; the D is unclear. V dropped 0 bases and J dropped 1 base, with 6 bases sitting between them. CDR1 is MNHNY, CDR2 SVGAGI, per germline (reference sequence). CDR3 size: 14 residues. The CDR3 coding sequence is TGTGCCAGCAGTTACTCGACACAGAACACTGAAGCTTTCTTT. The encoded protein is CASSYSTQNTEAFF.

This clone has just one count. The chain links TRBV5-5 to TRBJ1-6, with 9 bases lining up with TRBD1. This CDR3 is built from 18 residues. CDR1 SGHKS and CDR2 YYEKEE come from the germline V gene (reference sequence). V trimming: 1 base; J trimming: 7 bases; junction bases outside the gene matches: 12. CDR3 sequence reads: CASSLRYRDRVRNSPLHF. Here the CDR3 DNA reads TGTGCCAGCAGCTTGCGGTACCGGGACAGGGTACGGAATTCACCCCTCCACTTT.

This clone was recorded only once. The J gene is TRBJ1-2, the V gene TRBV9; 7 bases agree with TRBD1. J gave up 6 bases and V 1 base, and 18 bases lay outside the gene matches. This CDR3 region has 18 residues. Per the germline V gene, CDR1 is SGDLS and CDR2 is YYNGEE. The CDR3 reads CASSVRGGRQGGVHGYTF. DNA of the CDR3: TGTGCCAGCAGCGTAAGAGGGGGGAGACAGGGCGGGGTGCATGGCTACACCTTC.

The chain is built from TRBV5-4 and TRBJ2-5, with 10 nucleotides matching TRBD2. This CDR3 region has 15 residues. Germline V gives CDR1 SGHNT, CDR2 YYREEE (reference sequence). Trimming at V came to 4 bases and at J to 5 bases, leaving 8 bases not matched to a gene. The CDR3 DNA is TGTGCCAGCAGCGTAGCGGGGACTAGCGTTGAGACCCAGTACTTC. This translates into CASSVAGTSVETQYF.